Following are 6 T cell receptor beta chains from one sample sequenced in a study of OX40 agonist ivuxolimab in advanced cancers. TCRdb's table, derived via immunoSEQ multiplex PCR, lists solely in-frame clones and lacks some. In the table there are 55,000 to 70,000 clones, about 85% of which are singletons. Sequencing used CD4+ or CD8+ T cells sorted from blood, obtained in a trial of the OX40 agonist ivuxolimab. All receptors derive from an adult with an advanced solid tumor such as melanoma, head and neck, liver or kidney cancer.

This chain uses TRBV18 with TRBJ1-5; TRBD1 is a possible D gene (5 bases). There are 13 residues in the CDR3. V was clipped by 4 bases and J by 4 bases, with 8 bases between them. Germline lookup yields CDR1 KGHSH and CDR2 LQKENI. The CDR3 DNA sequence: TGTGCCAGCTCACGGGACGGTAATCAGCCCCAGCATTTT. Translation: CASSRDGNQPQHF.

This CDR3 reads CASGLASGTSGVKQFF. Here the CDR3 DNA reads TGTGCTAGTGGTTTGGCATCCGGGACTAGCGGGGTTAAGCAGTTCTTC. The genes are TRBV12-5 and TRBJ2-1; 13 nucleotides line up with TRBD2. Germline CDR1 and CDR2: LGHNT and FRNRAP. There are 16 residues in the CDR3. V trimming: 1 base; J trimming: 11 bases; junction bases outside the gene matches: 8.

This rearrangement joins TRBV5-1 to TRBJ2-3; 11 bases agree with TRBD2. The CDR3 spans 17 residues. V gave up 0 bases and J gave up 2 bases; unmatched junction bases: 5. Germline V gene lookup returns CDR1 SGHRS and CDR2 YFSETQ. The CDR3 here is CASSLGLAGGSTDTQYF. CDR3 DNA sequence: TGCGCCAGCAGCTTGGGGCTAGCGGGGGGATCCACAGATACGCAGTATTTT.

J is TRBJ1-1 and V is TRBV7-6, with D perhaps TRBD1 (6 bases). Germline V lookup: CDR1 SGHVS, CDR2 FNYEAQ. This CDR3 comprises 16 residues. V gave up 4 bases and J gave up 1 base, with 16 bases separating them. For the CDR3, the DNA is TGTGCCAGCAGCTCCAGACAGGCGCTGCAGAACACTGAAGCTTTCTTT. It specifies CASSSRQALQNTEAFF. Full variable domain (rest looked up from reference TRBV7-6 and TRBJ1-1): GAGVSQSPRYKVTKRGQDVALRCDPISGHVSLYWYRQALGQGPEFLTYFNYEAQQDKSGLPNDRFSAERPEGSISTLTIQRTEQRDSAMYRCASSSRQALQNTEAFFGQGTRLTVV.

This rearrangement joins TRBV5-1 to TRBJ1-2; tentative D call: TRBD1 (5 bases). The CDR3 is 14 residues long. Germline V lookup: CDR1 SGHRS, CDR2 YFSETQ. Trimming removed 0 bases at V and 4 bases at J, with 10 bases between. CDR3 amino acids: CASSLGGGVYGYTF. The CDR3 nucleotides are TGCGCCAGCAGCTTGGGTGGGGGAGTCTATGGCTACACCTTC.

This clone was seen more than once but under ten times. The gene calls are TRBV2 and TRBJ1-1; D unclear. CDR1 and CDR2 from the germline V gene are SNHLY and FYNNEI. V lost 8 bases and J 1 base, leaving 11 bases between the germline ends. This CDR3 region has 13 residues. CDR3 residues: CASRTKGNTEAFF. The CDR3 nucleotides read TGTGCCAGCCGTACGAAAGGGAACACTGAAGCTTTCTTT. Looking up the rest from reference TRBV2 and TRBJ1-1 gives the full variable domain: EPEVTQTPSHQVTQMGQEVILRCVPISNHLYFYWYRQILGQKVEFLVSFYNNEISEKSEIFDDQFSVERPDGSNFTLKIRSTKLEDSAMYFCASRTKGNTEAFFGQGTRLTVV.